This TCR beta chain was sequenced in a study of human T cells and chemical hapten exposure. Study at large: A 2 cm by 2 cm inner upper arm patch received 2% DPC for sensitization.

As to time point: patch test 3, about 24 weeks after DPC sensitization. Treatment specified: therapeutic diphenylcyclopropenone sensitization with weekly scalp DPC. V lost 4 bases and J lost 1; bases outside the gene matches: 6. Germline V lookup: CDR1 MDHEN, CDR2 SYDVKM. This CDR3 is 16 amino acids long. TCRdb re-analysed the RACE reads in MiXCR, keeping a single row per CDR3 protein. The sample yields just under 65,000 distinct CDR3 sequences, around 10% seen once. This clonotype was obtained from a woman aged 30 to 39 with alopecia areata. Some clones in this sample may be carry-over from other donors' samples. The sequencing used whole blood, collected in connection with sensitization to the hapten diphenylcyclopropenone (DPC). The chain employs TRBV28 and TRBJ1-5, with 8 bases matching TRBD1. CDR3 loop: CASSSRQGRSNQPQHF. The CDR3 DNA reads as TGTGCCAGCAGTTCAAGACAGGGGCGAAGCAATCAGCCCCAGCATTTT. The full variable domain, in which reference TRBV28 and TRBJ1-5 provide the parts outside the CDR3, is DVKVTQSSRYLVKRTGEKVFLECVQDMDHENMFWYRQDPGLGLRLIYFSYDVKMKEKGDIPEGYSVSREKKERFSLILESASTNQTSMYLCASSSRQGRSNQPQHFGDGTRLSIL.